The 31 T cell receptor beta chains reported below all come from one sample, sequenced in a study of a mutant IDH1 vaccine in newly diagnosed glioma. Clones were read by immunoSEQ multiplex PCR, and TCRdb kept only the in-frame ones, dropping some. Seen here are 40,000 or so clones, roughly 88% observed once, and the top ten hold over 1.5%. The sample's time point: week 5, during vaccination. Doses of 300 ug of mutant IDH1 20-mer peptide were given with topical imiquimod. No cognate antigen is known for these TCRs. Sequencing used PBMCs, obtained from a glioma patient whose treatment included an IDH1 peptide vaccine. The source is a man aged 35 to 55 with glioma.

V gene TRBV10-3 combines with J gene TRBJ1-5, with 8 nucleotides matching TRBD1. This CDR3 is built from 13 residues. The V segment lost 8 bases and the J segment 3 bases; nucleotides outside the gene matches: 3. Germline CDR1 ENHRY, CDR2 SYGVKD. The CDR3 protein is CAIGGQDNQPQHF. In DNA form, the CDR3 reads TGTGCCATCGGGGGACAGGACAATCAGCCCCAGCATTTT.

The V gene is TRBV6-1, the J gene TRBJ2-7; no clear D. Deletions cut 2 bases from V and 4 bases from J, with 6 bases between. The germline CDR1 and CDR2 sequences are MNHNS and SASEGT. This CDR3 is built from 12 residues. CDR3 bases: TGTGCCAGCAGTGAACAAAATTACGAGCAGTACTTC. It yields the protein CASSEQNYEQYF.

The chain links TRBV28 to TRBJ2-5; perhaps TRBD2 as D (6 bases). V was trimmed by 6 bases and J by 9 bases, leaving 14 bases between them. The CDR3 runs to 12 residues. Germline-derived CDR1 and CDR2 are MDHEN and SYDVKM. The CDR3 loop is CASSYPPGAQYF. For the CDR3, the DNA is TGTGCCAGCAGCTATCCTCCGGGGGCCCAGTACTTC.

V gene TRBV27 combines with J gene TRBJ1-2; 7 bases match TRBD1. The CDR3 is made up of 14 amino acids. Germline values: CDR1 MNHEY, CDR2 SMNVEV (reference sequence). V trimming: 2 bases; J trimming: 5 bases; junction bases outside the gene matches: 5. CDR3 sequence reads: CASSLTSGGYGYTF. In nucleotides, the CDR3 is TGTGCCAGCAGTTTAACATCAGGGGGTTATGGCTACACCTTC.

The chain recombines TRBV9 with TRBJ1-4; D is undetermined. The CDR3 has 14 amino acids. Germline V lookup: CDR1 SGDLS, CDR2 YYNGEE. Between the trimmed V and J ends, which lost 3 bases and 11 bases, there was a span of 17 bases. CDR3 in amino acids: CASSGGPGLRKLFF. Written as DNA, the CDR3 is TGTGCCAGCAGCGGAGGTCCGGGCCTGAGGAAACTGTTTTTT.

This chain links TRBV9 with TRBJ2-1, with D perhaps matching TRBD1 (7 bases). CDR3 length: 15 amino acids. From germline, CDR1 is SGDLS and CDR2 YYNGEE. V was trimmed by 4 bases and J by 1 base, leaving 12 bases between them. The DNA of the CDR3 is TGTGCCAGCAGCTCAGGGGGGTATTCCTACAATGAGCAGTTCTTC. Encoded protein: CASSSGGYSYNEQFF.

The chain uses TRBV5-5 and TRBJ2-7; 7 bases are a match to TRBD2. Losses at the gene ends were 4 bases for V and 0 bases for J; bases not matched to a gene: 7. CDR3 size: 15 residues. Germline values: CDR1 SGHKS, CDR2 YYEKEE (reference sequence). CDR3 sequence: CASSTSGVSSYEQYF. DNA for the CDR3: TGTGCCAGCAGCACGAGCGGGGTTAGCTCCTACGAGCAGTACTTC.

The V gene is TRBV28, the J gene TRBJ1-2; no definite D call. V dropped 7 bases and J dropped 8 bases, with 11 bases sitting between them. This CDR3 region has 11 residues. Per the germline V gene, CDR1 is MDHEN and CDR2 is SYDVKM. For the CDR3, the DNA is TGTGCCAGCACCACTCTAAGGGGCTACACCTTC. Protein product: CASTTLRGYTF.

This chain connects TRBV7-2 to TRBJ1-2; 11 bases agree with TRBD1. Unmatched junction bases numbered 6, after V lost 4 bases and J lost 8 bases. Germline assignment: CDR1 SGHTA and CDR2 FQGNSA. The CDR3 covers 14 residues. CDR3 sequence: CASSSYRTGGGYTF. As DNA, the CDR3 is TGTGCCAGCAGCTCCTACCGGACAGGGGGCGGCTACACCTTC.

This chain uses TRBV5-4 with TRBJ1-3; no reliable D call. The V end lost 5 bases, the J end lost 0 bases, and 9 bases lay between the germline ends. This CDR3 has 14 amino acids. Germline loops: CDR1 SGHNT, CDR2 YYREEE (reference sequence). In nucleotides, the CDR3 is TGTGCCAGCAGTTGGGGTCTCTCTGGAAACACCATATATTTT. It yields the protein CASSWGLSGNTIYF.

The chain carries TRBV5-1 and TRBJ1-1; perhaps TRBD1 as D (6 bases). Trimming removed 6 bases at V and 1 base at J, with 22 bases between. Germline-derived CDR1 and CDR2 are SGHRS and YFSETQ. The CDR3 runs 17 residues. This chain's CDR3 is CASNPQGPRGRNTEAFF. The CDR3 coding sequence is TGCGCCAGCAATCCTCAGGGACCGCGGGGGCGGAACACTGAAGCTTTCTTT.

The rearrangement joins TRBV2 to TRBJ1-2; TRBD1 might be the D (5 bases). CDR1 and CDR2 from the germline V gene are SNHLY and FYNNEI. The CDR3 contains 14 residues. Trimming stripped 4 bases from V and 6 bases from J, with 15 bases between. The CDR3 loop is CASSVAGPRDGYTF. The CDR3 DNA reads as TGTGCCAGCAGTGTAGCGGGACCCAGGGATGGCTACACCTTC.

The chain couples TRBV9 to TRBJ2-6, with D possibly called TRBD1 or TRBD2 (6 bases each). The ends were cut back, 6 bases at V and 1 base at J, with 14 bases in the middle. Germline V gene data show CDR1 as SGDLS and CDR2 as YYNGEE. CDR3 length: 16 amino acids. The CDR3 nucleotides are TGTGCCAGCAAGGGGGGTCCCTCTTCTGGGGCCAACGTCCTGACTTTC. As protein: CASKGGPSSGANVLTF.

The rearrangement uses TRBV5-4 and TRBJ2-1; possibly TRBD2 for D (5 bases). The length of the CDR3 is 15 residues. Trimming cost V 0 bases and J 6 bases, with 13 bases left between them. Looked up from germline, CDR1 is SGHNT and CDR2 is YYREEE (reference sequence). CDR3 DNA sequence: TGTGCCAGCAGCTTGGGGTGGAGGAACGGCAATGAGCAGTTCTTC. As protein: CASSLGWRNGNEQFF. Using reference TRBV5-4 and TRBJ2-1 for the parts outside the CDR3, the full variable domain is ETGVTQSPTHLIKTRGQQVTLRCSSQSGHNTVSWYQQALGQGPQFIFQYYREEENGRGNFPPRFSGLQFPNYSSELNVNALELDDSALYLCASSLGWRNGNEQFFGPGTRLTVL.

With respect to this clone: This CDR3 is also generated by other DNA sequences in the sample. This chain joins TRBV7-2 and TRBJ2-2; 10 nucleotides line up with TRBD1. Losses at the gene ends were 6 bases for V and 5 bases for J; bases not matched to a gene: 9. The CDR3 has 16 amino acids. Germline CDR1 reads SGHTA; CDR2 reads FQGNSA. The chain's CDR3 is CASSLRQGAGTGELFF. DNA for the CDR3: TGTGCCAGCAGTTTGAGACAGGGGGCGGGAACCGGGGAGCTGTTTTTT.

The rearrangement joins TRBV11-2 to TRBJ2-2; TRBD1 might be the D (6 bases). CDR3 length: 17 residues. Trimming took 1 base from V and 6 from J, leaving 18 bases between them. Germline V lookup: CDR1 SGHAT, CDR2 FQNNGV. The CDR3 loop is CASSLVFRTVGPGELFF. CDR3 bases: TGTGCCAGCAGCTTAGTCTTCCGGACAGTCGGTCCCGGGGAGCTGTTTTTT.

This clone was found a few times. CDR3 coding DNA: TGTGCCAGCAGCCCAGACTTGGGGGCAGATACGCAGTATTTT. Protein product: CASSPDLGADTQYF. The chain combines TRBV14 with TRBJ2-3; D could derive from TRBD1 or TRBD2 (5 bases each). V was cut by 4 bases and J by 4 bases, with 12 bases left in between. This CDR3 is built from 14 residues. Germline values: CDR1 SGHDN, CDR2 FVKESK.

The DNA for the CDR3 is TGTGCCAGCAGCCACCGAGAGGGAGGCCCCTACGAGCAGTACTTC. Translated, it gives CASSHREGGPYEQYF. The chain couples TRBV6-5 to TRBJ2-7; a weak D match, TRBD2 (6 bases). CDR3 length equals 15 residues. Germline V gene lookup returns CDR1 MNHEY and CDR2 SVGAGI. V was pared by 6 bases and J by 2 bases, with 17 bases between.

The CDR3 spells CAIKGQETQYF. CDR3 sequence (DNA): TGTGCCATCAAGGGCCAAGAGACCCAGTACTTC. The rearrangement links TRBV10-3 to TRBJ2-5; D uncertain. The V and J ends lost 7 bases and 1 base respectively, with 4 bases between them. The CDR3 is 11 amino acids. Looked up from germline, CDR1 is ENHRY and CDR2 is SYGVKD.

V gene TRBV28 combines with J gene TRBJ2-7, with D possibly being TRBD1 or TRBD2 (5 bases each). Germline values: CDR1 MDHEN, CDR2 SYDVKM. V lost 7 bases and J lost 7, with 14 bases in between. CDR3 length: 12 residues. CDR3 loop: CASIAGSMEQYF. DNA of the CDR3: TGTGCCAGCATCGCAGGGAGTATGGAGCAGTACTTC.

V is TRBV4-1 and J is TRBJ2-7; the match to TRBD2 covers 11 bases. The CDR3 sequence is 15 residues long. Germline CDR1 MGHRA, CDR2 YSYEKL. Germline trimming cut 4 bases from V and 4 bases from J; bases unmatched to any gene: 6. Here the CDR3 reads CASSRSLAGAYEQYF. The DNA for the CDR3 is TGCGCCAGCAGCCGCTCACTAGCGGGAGCGTACGAGCAGTACTTC.

Points on this clone: The same CDR3 can be traced to other DNA sequences in this sample. The gene calls are TRBV6-1 and TRBJ2-7; D gene ambiguous. Germline-derived CDR1 and CDR2 are MNHNS and SASEGT. CDR3 length: 15 amino acids. Trimming stripped 2 bases from V and 4 bases from J, with 15 bases between. The chain's CDR3 is CASSEIHGDMYEQYF. The DNA of the CDR3 is TGTGCCAGCAGTGAAATCCACGGTGATATGTACGAGCAGTACTTC.

CDR3 in DNA: TGTGCCAGCAGTTACGCTATAGACACCATCAACTATGGCTACACCTTC. Its protein is CASSYAIDTINYGYTF. J is TRBJ1-2 and V is TRBV6-5; D remains unclear. The CDR3 has 16 amino acids. CDR1 and CDR2 (germline): MNHEY, SVGAGI. Trimming removed 2 bases from V and 2 bases from J, with 15 bases in between.

The chain joins TRBV19 to TRBJ2-7; the match to TRBD1 covers 9 bases. This CDR3 contains 12 residues. V trimming: 7 bases; J trimming: 4 bases; junction bases outside the gene matches: 2. Germline CDR1 LNHDA, CDR2 SQIVND (reference sequence). CDR3 sequence reads: CASMDRGYEQYF. Written as DNA, the CDR3 is TGTGCCAGTATGGACAGGGGTTACGAGCAGTACTTC.

This rearrangement joins TRBV6-5 to TRBJ1-5; D uncertain. V was cut by 0 bases and J by 5 bases, with 5 bases left in between. This CDR3 contains 13 residues. Germline V gives CDR1 MNHEY, CDR2 SVGAGI. CDR3 residues: CASSYSTHQPQHF. CDR3 nucleotide sequence: TGTGCCAGCAGTTACTCGACCCATCAGCCCCAGCATTTT.

As concerns this clone: This sample includes further DNA sequences coding for the same CDR3. The chain is built from TRBV5-6 and TRBJ2-4; D remains ambiguous. V dropped 4 bases and J dropped 0 bases, with 17 bases sitting between them. CDR1 is SGHDT and CDR2 is YYEEEE in the germline V gene. The CDR3 is made up of 17 amino acids. The CDR3: CASSLKGVPLAKNIQYF. CDR3 bases: TGTGCCAGCAGCCTCAAAGGAGTGCCACTAGCCAAAAACATTCAGTACTTC.

J is TRBJ1-1 and V is TRBV19; possibly TRBD1 for D (5 bases). The CDR3 has 16 residues. V lost 4 bases and J 4 bases, leaving 19 bases between the germline ends. Germline V gene sequence: CDR1 LNHDA, CDR2 SQIVND (reference sequence). CDR3 residues: CASSTLTASRGTEAFF. The CDR3 region has the DNA TGTGCCAGTAGTACCCTGACAGCCTCAAGAGGCACTGAAGCTTTCTTT.

This clone was counted between two and nine times. V gene TRBV19 combines with J gene TRBJ1-2; TRBD1 might be the D (5 bases). Germline CDR1 and CDR2: LNHDA and SQIVND (reference sequence). V was cut by 4 bases and J by 7 bases, with 10 bases left in between. The CDR3 runs to 12 residues. This CDR3 reads CASSTGLAGYTF. The DNA for the CDR3 is TGTGCCAGTAGTACGGGACTTGCTGGCTACACCTTC.

This sequence joins TRBV10-3 and TRBJ2-7; unclear D gene. In germline, CDR1 is ENHRY, CDR2 SYGVKD. The CDR3 runs 13 residues. The V and J ends lost 5 bases and 0 bases respectively, with 8 bases between them. The CDR3 DNA is TGTGCCATCAGTCCCCCGGCCTCCTACGAGCAGTACTTC. Protein product: CAISPPASYEQYF.

This clone has more than one count but fewer than ten. The V gene is TRBV28, the J gene TRBJ1-1; TRBD1 is a possible D gene (5 bases). The CDR3 is made up of 12 amino acids. Trimming left V 7 bases short and J 1 base short, with 7 bases between. Germline V gives CDR1 MDHEN, CDR2 SYDVKM. The CDR3 sequence is CASNTGNTEAFF. The CDR3 region has the DNA TGTGCCAGCAATACAGGGAACACTGAAGCTTTCTTT.

The CDR3 loop reads CASSFVTSGIYEQFF. CDR3 bases: TGTGCCAGCAGCTTTGTAACTAGCGGGATCTATGAGCAGTTCTTC. The chain links TRBV7-2 to TRBJ2-1, with TRBD2 matching 10 bases. The V gene end was trimmed by 3 bases and the J gene end by 8 bases; junction bases not matched to a gene: 7. Germline V CDR1 and CDR2: SGHTA, FQGNSA. The CDR3 loop spans 15 amino acids.